Below are 9 T cell receptor beta chains sequenced from a single sample in a study of T cell repertoires in cytomegalovirus infection. TCRdb reprocessed the reads with MiXCR, giving one entry per CDR3 protein. The sample records 65,000 to 95,000 distinct CDR3 sequences, around 3.5% being singletons. Sequenced: PBMCs. The receptors shown here come from a human donor in good health (CMV status not recorded). Some clones in this sample may be carry-over from other donors' samples.

This clonotype has at least ten counts. The V and J genes are TRBV12-3 or TRBV12-4 and TRBJ2-7; D is uncertain. The length of the CDR3 is 13 residues. Trimming cost V 6 bases and J 1 base, with 10 bases left between them. DNA of the CDR3: TGTGCCAGCAGAATGACCGTATCCTACGAGCAGTACTTC. It codes for CASRMTVSYEQYF.

This clonotype was counted at least ten times. The chain combines TRBV12-3 or TRBV12-4 with TRBJ2-5, with TRBD2 identical over 10 bases. Trimming at V came to 5 bases and at J to 2 bases, leaving 14 bases not matched to a gene. The CDR3 spans 18 residues. DNA for the CDR3: TGTGCCAGCAGTCCACGCTCGGAACTAGCGGGGCCACAAGAGACCCAGTACTTC. Its translation: CASSPRSELAGPQETQYF.

This clonotype was counted ten times or more. The chain joins TRBV6-6 to TRBJ1-2; 8 bases agree with TRBD1. Germline trimming cut 2 bases from V and 4 bases from J; bases unmatched to any gene: 6. CDR1 is MNHNY and CDR2 is SVGAGI in the germline V gene (reference sequence). The CDR3 is made up of 15 amino acids. The CDR3 region is CASSYLRDRSYGYTF. CDR3 in DNA: TGTGCCAGCAGTTACCTCCGGGACAGGAGCTATGGCTACACCTTC.

This clonotype was counted ten times or more. The V call is TRBV28, the J call TRBJ1-5, with D perhaps TRBD1 (5 bases). Deletions cut 5 bases from V and 2 bases from J, with 16 bases between. Looked up from germline, CDR1 is MDHEN and CDR2 is SYDVKM. The CDR3 is made up of 16 amino acids. In nucleotides, the CDR3 is TGTGCCAGCAGTAGAGACCCAGGGATGGGCAATCAGCCCCAGCATTTT. Amino acid sequence: CASSRDPGMGNQPQHF.

This clonotype came up many times. The chain uses TRBV19 and TRBJ2-5; no clear D gene. V was cut by 6 bases and J by 6 bases, with 11 bases left in between. Germline V gene data show CDR1 as LNHDA and CDR2 as SQIVND (reference sequence). CDR3 length equals 12 residues. The CDR3: CASSPEGKTQYF. CDR3 DNA sequence: TGTGCCAGTAGCCCAGAAGGAAAGACCCAGTACTTC.

This clonotype was detected many times. The V call is TRBV28, the J call TRBJ2-3; D uncertain. V shed 3 bases and J shed 6 bases, with 7 bases lying between them. Germline lookup yields CDR1 MDHEN and CDR2 SYDVKM. The CDR3 is made up of 12 amino acids. The CDR3 region has the DNA TGTGCCAGCAGTTTTGGATTTGATACGCAGTATTTT. Protein: CASSFGFDTQYF.

The sample holds many counts of this clonotype. This chain's CDR3 is CSARDLAAKRQETQYF. The CDR3 DNA sequence: TGCAGTGCTAGAGACCTAGCGGCCAAGCGGCAAGAGACCCAGTACTTC. The rearrangement joins TRBV20-1 to TRBJ2-5; 7 bases fit TRBD2. The germline CDR1 and CDR2 sequences are DFQATT and SNEGSKA (reference sequence). The CDR3 extends over 16 amino acids. V trimming: 0 bases; J trimming: 2 bases; junction bases outside the gene matches: 9.

This clonotype was counted at least ten times. The chain has TRBV18 and TRBJ2-3, with D unresolved. Trimming shortened V by 4 bases and J by 0 bases, and 8 bases separated the two germline ends. CDR1 is KGHSH and CDR2 is LQKENI in the germline V gene. The CDR3 consists of 14 residues. CDR3 nucleotides: TGTGCCAGCTCACTGACCGCGAGCACAGATACGCAGTATTTT. Encoded protein: CASSLTASTDTQYF.

For this clonotype: This may stem from a read error, because a much larger clone lies one nucleotide away. The chain joins TRBV28 to TRBJ1-1, with unresolved D. In germline, CDR1 is MDHEN, CDR2 SYDVKM. This CDR3 is 14 amino acids long. CDR3 region: CASSLSSLNTETFF. The CDR3 bases are TGTGCCAGCAGTTTGAGTTCTTTGAACACTGAAACTTTCTTT.